Below are 29 T cell receptor beta chains sequenced from a single sample in a study of T cell repertoires in cytomegalovirus infection (dated by TCRdb to about 2019). The treatment or condition label here, explained by the study, means: in vitro stimulation with specific CMV peptide epitopes to enrich CMV-specific T cells. Data came from an Illumina HiSeq 1500. TCRdb itself trimmed the public reads at Q25 with fastp, ran MiXCR and retained productive beta chains. Each CDR3 protein appears once, grouped with its most common genes and DNA. A total of about 20,000 distinct CDR3 sequences appear in this sample, about 40% of them only once. Of the sample, 85% to 95% falls within the top ten clones. Their antigen targets remain unknown. The sequencing used CD8+ T cells from cultured PBMCs, collected from culture after CMV antigen stimulation. The source of these receptors is a human donor in good health (CMV status not recorded). Some clones in this sample may be carry-over from other donors' samples.

This clonotype has more than one count but fewer than ten. The chain joins TRBV19 to TRBJ2-5; tentative D call: TRBD2 (6 bases). Germline lookup yields CDR1 LNHDA and CDR2 SQIVND (reference sequence). Between the trimmed V and J ends, which lost 5 bases and 5 bases, there was a span of 18 bases. CDR3 length equals 15 residues. The DNA of the CDR3 is TGTGCCAGTAGTTCCCGGGCGGGGCGAAGGGAGACCCAGTACTTC. Translating it yields CASSSRAGRRETQYF.

J is TRBJ1-1 and V is TRBV28, with a possible D match to TRBD1 (5 bases). V was clipped by 3 bases and J by 5 bases, with 10 bases between them. The V gene's germline CDR1 is MDHEN and CDR2 SYDVKM. The CDR3 has 13 amino acids. CDR3 in amino acids: CASSFQGPTEAFF. Written as DNA, the CDR3 is TGTGCCAGCAGTTTTCAGGGACCGACTGAAGCTTTCTTT.

This clonotype was counted between two and nine times. This rearrangement joins TRBV7-2 to TRBJ2-1, with 12 positions matching TRBD2. V shed 1 base and J 7 bases; nucleotides not matched to a gene: 5. The germline gives CDR1 SGHTA, CDR2 FQGNSA. CDR3 length: 16 residues. The CDR3 here is CASSLELAGGLNEQFF. For the CDR3, the DNA is TGTGCCAGCAGCTTAGAGCTAGCGGGGGGGTTAAATGAGCAGTTCTTC.

J is TRBJ2-5 and V is TRBV3-1, with D unresolved. Germline V gives CDR1 LGHDT, CDR2 YNNKEL (reference sequence). Trimming pared 0 bases from V and 7 bases from J, leaving 0 bases between. CDR3 length: 10 amino acids. The CDR3 sequence: CASSQETQYF. DNA of the CDR3: TGTGCCAGCAGCCAAGAGACCCAGTACTTC.

V and J are TRBV20-1 and TRBJ2-3; the match to TRBD2 covers 11 bases. V lost 6 bases, J lost 4 bases, and 18 bases stayed unmatched. CDR1 is DFQATT, CDR2 SNEGSKA, per germline (reference sequence). The CDR3 sequence is 18 residues long. CDR3 bases: TGCAGTGCCAATCGACCCGCGGGGCTAGCGGGAGGAGCAGATACGCAGTATTTT. Translating gives CSANRPAGLAGGADTQYF.

V and J are TRBV7-8 and TRBJ1-2; D unclear. This CDR3 has 15 amino acids. The V end lost 8 bases, the J end lost 0 bases, and 16 bases lay between the germline ends. Germline V gene sequence: CDR1 SGHVS, CDR2 FQNEAQ. The CDR3 sequence is CASGETLISNYGYTF. The CDR3 DNA is TGTGCCAGCGGGGAGACTCTGATATCTAACTATGGCTACACCTTC.

The V gene is TRBV20-1, the J gene TRBJ2-1, with 9 bases lining up with TRBD1. Unmatched junction bases numbered 2, after V lost 5 bases and J lost 0 bases. This CDR3 has 14 residues. Germline assignment: CDR1 DFQATT and CDR2 SNEGSKA (reference sequence). Here the CDR3 DNA reads TGCAGTGCTCGGGACAGGGTCTCCTACAATGAGCAGTTCTTC. It encodes CSARDRVSYNEQFF.

Comment on this clonotype: One end of the junction fails to match germline, which may point to a read error. This chain links TRBV9 with TRBJ2-7; TRBD2 agrees at 7 bases. The CDR3 contains 16 residues. The V gene's germline CDR1 is SGDLS and CDR2 YYNGEE. As DNA, the CDR3 is TGTGCCAGCAGCGTAGGTCCTGGCGGGAGCTCCAACGAGCAGTACTTC. Translating gives CASSVGPGGSSNEQYF.

This clonotype was seen ten or more times. The rearrangement links TRBV7-2 to TRBJ2-1, with 14 bases fitting TRBD2. There are 15 residues in the CDR3. Trimming took 5 bases from V and 9 from J; bases not matched to a gene: 6. Germline CDR1 SGHTA, CDR2 FQGNSA. CDR3 bases: TGTGCCAGCAGCAGACTAGCGGGGGGGCCTCTTGAGCAGTTCTTC. Protein sequence: CASSRLAGGPLEQFF.

This sequence joins TRBV7-3 and TRBJ2-2; 8 bases line up with TRBD1. This CDR3 comprises 17 residues. Unmatched junction bases numbered 6, after V lost 3 bases and J lost 0 bases. The V gene's germline CDR1 is SGHTA and CDR2 FQGTGA. CDR3 region: CASSFLPGGANTGELFF. The CDR3 DNA reads TGTGCCAGCAGCTTTTTGCCAGGGGGCGCGAACACCGGGGAGCTGTTTTTT.

The chain has TRBV6-4 and TRBJ2-2; 12 bases align to TRBD2. This CDR3 is 15 amino acids long. Trimming cost V 5 bases and J 6 bases; bases outside gene matches: 4. The germline CDR1 and CDR2 sequences are MRHNA and SNTAGT. The CDR3 sequence is CASSRLAGEAGELFF. In DNA form, the CDR3 reads TGTGCCAGCAGTCGACTAGCGGGAGAGGCCGGGGAGCTGTTTTTT.

This clonotype was observed a handful of times. The V call is TRBV7-4, the J call TRBJ1-5; D is possibly TRBD1 (5 bases). V lost 6 bases and J lost 2, with 23 bases in between. CDR3 length equals 18 residues. The germline gives CDR1 SGHVT, CDR2 SQSDAQ. In DNA form, the CDR3 reads TGTGCCAGCAGTTCGCCGGCAGGGAGTAGAGTTGGCAATCAGCCCCAGCATTTT. This encodes CASSSPAGSRVGNQPQHF.

This clonotype has just a few counts. This chain connects TRBV27 to TRBJ2-7; TRBD2 aligns across 10 bases. Germline V CDR1 and CDR2: MNHEY, SMNVEV (reference sequence). The V gene end was trimmed by 5 bases and the J gene end by 3 bases; junction bases not matched to a gene: 7. This CDR3 contains 15 residues. CDR3 nucleotide sequence: TGTGCCAGCAGTCGAAAAGCGGGAGGGCGCTACGAGCAGTACTTC. Amino acids: CASSRKAGGRYEQYF.

The V gene is TRBV14, the J gene TRBJ1-3; 9 bases fit TRBD1. With V trimmed by 4 bases and J by 1 base, 2 bases remained unmatched. The germline V gene encodes CDR1 SGHDN and CDR2 FVKESK. The CDR3 is 15 residues long. In DNA form, the CDR3 reads TGTGCCAGCAGCCGTGACAGGGGGTCTGGAAACACCATATATTTT. Translating gives CASSRDRGSGNTIYF.

This clonotype was seen a single time. The chain links TRBV6-6 to TRBJ2-1; either TRBD1 or TRBD2 may fit D (5 bases each). Germline V gene lookup returns CDR1 MNHNY and CDR2 SVGAGI (reference sequence). Trimming left V 10 bases short and J 0 bases short, with 10 bases between. The CDR3 sequence is 13 residues long. CDR3 sequence reads: CATAGSSYNEQFF. The CDR3 DNA sequence: TGTGCCACGGCAGGGAGCTCCTACAATGAGCAGTTCTTC.

The V and J genes are TRBV7-6 and TRBJ2-2, with 9 bases that match TRBD2. The V and J ends lost 3 bases and 2 bases, in that order; junction bases with no gene match: 4. In germline, CDR1 is SGHVS, CDR2 FNYEAQ. This CDR3 spans 16 amino acids. The CDR3, as DNA: TGTGCCAGCAGCTTGTTAGCGGGGGAAAACACCGGGGAGCTGTTTTTT. It translates to CASSLLAGENTGELFF.

The V call is TRBV2, the J call TRBJ1-1; tentative D call: TRBD1 (5 bases). Germline V gene sequence: CDR1 SNHLY, CDR2 FYNNEI. This CDR3 spans 13 amino acids. Trimming shortened V by 7 bases and J by 0 bases, and 9 bases separated the two germline ends. CDR3 amino acids: CASNTGMNTEAFF. The CDR3 DNA is TGTGCCAGCAACACAGGTATGAACACTGAAGCTTTCTTT.

V is TRBV6-2 or TRBV6-3 and J is TRBJ2-2, with TRBD1 as a possible D gene (6 bases). CDR1 is MNHEY, CDR2 SVGEGT, per germline. Trimming took 2 bases from V and 2 from J, leaving 18 bases between them. The CDR3 spans 18 residues. Here the CDR3 reads CASSYTDSETHNTGELFF. CDR3 in DNA: TGTGCCAGCAGTTACACGGACAGCGAGACCCATAACACCGGGGAGCTGTTTTTT.

This clonotype has a handful of counts. The V gene is TRBV4-2, the J gene TRBJ2-4; no firm D call. Looked up from germline, CDR1 is LGHNA and CDR2 is YNFKEQ. Trimming left V 4 bases short and J 8 bases short, with 15 bases between. The CDR3 extends over 14 amino acids. The CDR3 spells CASSRPVLEDIQYF. CDR3 DNA sequence: TGTGCCAGCAGCCGACCGGTTCTTGAGGACATTCAGTACTTC.

At least ten counts were recorded for this clonotype. The chain combines TRBV28 with TRBJ2-7, with a weak D call TRBD2 (5 bases). Germline CDR1 MDHEN, CDR2 SYDVKM. The CDR3 sequence is 12 residues long. Trimming left V 7 bases short and J 8 bases short, with 15 bases between. CDR3 sequence: CASTPPRGQQYF. In DNA form, the CDR3 reads TGTGCCAGCACCCCTCCTCGGGGTCAGCAGTACTTC.

This clonotype was counted only a few times. The chain combines TRBV19 with TRBJ2-3; D is perhaps TRBD2 (6 bases). This CDR3 is built from 15 residues. Germline-derived CDR1 and CDR2 are LNHDA and SQIVND (reference sequence). V shed 1 base and J shed 2 bases, with 10 bases lying between them. The CDR3 here is CASSIAGVDTDTQYF. For the CDR3, the DNA is TGTGCCAGTAGTATAGCGGGGGTAGACACAGATACGCAGTATTTT.

Concerning this clonotype itself: One end of the junction is discordant with germline, which a read error may explain. The rearrangement joins TRBV19 to TRBJ2-7; D is perhaps TRBD1 (5 bases). Per the germline V gene, CDR1 is LNHDA and CDR2 is SQIVND (reference sequence). CDR3 length: 13 residues. The CDR3 protein is CASRPRASDEQYF. The CDR3, as DNA: TGTGCCAGTAGACCCAGGGCCTCCGACGAGCAGTACTTC. Looking up the rest from reference TRBV19 and TRBJ2-7 gives the full variable domain: DGGITQSPKYLFRKEGQNVTLSCEQNLNHDAMYWYRQDPGQGLRLIYYSQIVNDFQKGDIAEGYSVSREKKESFPLTVTSAQKNPTAFYLCASRPRASDEQYFGPGTRLTVT.

The chain combines TRBV6-2 or TRBV6-3 with TRBJ1-5; D is undetermined. The CDR3 has 14 residues. The V end lost 0 bases, the J end lost 6 bases, and 9 bases lay between the germline ends. CDR1 is MNHEY, CDR2 SVGEGT, per germline. The CDR3 loop is CASSYSGSGQPQHF. The CDR3 DNA sequence: TGTGCCAGCAGTTACTCGGGATCCGGTCAGCCCCAGCATTTT.

The chain uses TRBV7-2 and TRBJ2-1; TRBD1 aligns across 10 bases. CDR3 size: 16 residues. The ends lost 5 bases at V and 2 bases at J; junction bases unmatched: 6. The germline gives CDR1 SGHTA, CDR2 FQGNSA. Here the CDR3 reads CASSTWGQGTYNEQFF. The CDR3 coding sequence is TGTGCCAGCAGCACTTGGGGACAGGGGACCTACAATGAGCAGTTCTTC.

The chain carries TRBV7-2 and TRBJ2-3; 15 bases agree with TRBD2. V shed 5 bases, J shed 0 bases, and the junction held 6 bases outside the gene matches. CDR3 length equals 18 residues. Germline CDR1 reads SGHTA; CDR2 reads FQGNSA. DNA of the CDR3: TGTGCCAGCAGCCAGGGACTAGCGGGGGGATTTAGCACAGATACGCAGTATTTT. Amino acid sequence: CASSQGLAGGFSTDTQYF.

The chain recombines TRBV25-1 with TRBJ2-3, with no clear D. Trimming removed 3 bases at V and 3 bases at J, with 10 bases between. Germline loops: CDR1 MGHDK, CDR2 SYGVNS. The CDR3 loop spans 14 amino acids. This CDR3 is CASSDSRVTDTQYF. CDR3 nucleotides: TGTGCCAGCAGTGATAGCCGAGTAACAGATACGCAGTATTTT.

This sequence joins TRBV7-2 and TRBJ2-1, with TRBD2 as a possible D gene (6 bases). CDR1 SGHTA and CDR2 FQGNSA come from the germline V gene. The V end lost 5 bases, the J end lost 7 bases, and 12 bases lay between the germline ends. This CDR3 has 13 residues. CDR3 sequence reads: CASSRRTKNEQFF. CDR3 bases: TGTGCCAGCAGCCGCCGGACTAAGAATGAGCAGTTCTTC.

The table lists this clonotype with a few counts. This chain connects TRBV19 to TRBJ1-1; D ambiguous. Deletions cut 3 bases from V and 0 bases from J, with 8 bases between. The CDR3 has 14 residues. The germline gives CDR1 LNHDA, CDR2 SQIVND (reference sequence). CDR3 amino acids: CASSMLPMNTEAFF. For the CDR3, the DNA is TGTGCCAGTAGTATGCTGCCGATGAACACTGAAGCTTTCTTT.

This clonotype occurred a few times. J is TRBJ1-2 and V is TRBV7-8; 8 bases agree with TRBD1. This CDR3 has 15 amino acids. Germline trimming cut 1 base from V and 7 bases from J; bases unmatched to any gene: 8. Looked up from germline, CDR1 is SGHVS and CDR2 is FQNEAQ. The CDR3 spells CASSLDRTGLIGYTF. The CDR3 DNA sequence: TGTGCCAGCAGCTTAGATCGGACAGGGCTAATTGGCTACACCTTC.